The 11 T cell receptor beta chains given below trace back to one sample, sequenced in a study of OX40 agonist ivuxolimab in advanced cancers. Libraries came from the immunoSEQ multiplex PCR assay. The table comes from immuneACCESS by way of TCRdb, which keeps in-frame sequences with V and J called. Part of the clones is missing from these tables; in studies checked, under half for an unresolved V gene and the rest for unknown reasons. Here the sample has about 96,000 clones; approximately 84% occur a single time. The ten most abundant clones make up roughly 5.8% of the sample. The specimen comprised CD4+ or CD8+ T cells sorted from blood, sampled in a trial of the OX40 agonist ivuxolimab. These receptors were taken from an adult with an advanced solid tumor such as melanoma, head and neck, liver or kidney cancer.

CDR3 nucleotides: TGTGCCAGCAGTGACGGCACGCATCGCAATCAGCCCCAGCATTTT. Its protein product is CASSDGTHRNQPQHF. V is TRBV2 and J is TRBJ1-5; the D is unclear. CDR1 and CDR2 from the germline V gene are SNHLY and FYNNEI. The CDR3 runs to 15 residues. V shed 3 bases and J shed 2 bases, with 11 bases lying between them.

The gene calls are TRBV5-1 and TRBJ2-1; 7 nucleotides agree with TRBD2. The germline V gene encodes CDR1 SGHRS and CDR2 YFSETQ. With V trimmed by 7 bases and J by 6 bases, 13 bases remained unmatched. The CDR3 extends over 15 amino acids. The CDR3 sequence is CASRGRGFQVNEQFF. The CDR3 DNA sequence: TGCGCCAGCCGAGGGAGGGGTTTCCAGGTCAATGAGCAGTTCTTC.

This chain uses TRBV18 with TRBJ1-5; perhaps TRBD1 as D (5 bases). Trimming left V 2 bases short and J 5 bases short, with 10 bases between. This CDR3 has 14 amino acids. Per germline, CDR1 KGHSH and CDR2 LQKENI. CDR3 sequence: CASSPFAGDQPQHF. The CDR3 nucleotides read TGTGCCAGCTCACCATTCGCGGGGGATCAGCCCCAGCATTTT.

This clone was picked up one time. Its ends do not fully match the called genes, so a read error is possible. CDR3 DNA sequence: TGTGCCAGCAGCTTTCGGGACAGGGGTATCTTT. Its translation: CASSFRDRGIF. V is TRBV5-6 and J is TRBJ1-1; 10 nucleotides agree with TRBD1. This CDR3 region has 11 residues. Germline V CDR1 and CDR2: SGHDT, YYEEEE.

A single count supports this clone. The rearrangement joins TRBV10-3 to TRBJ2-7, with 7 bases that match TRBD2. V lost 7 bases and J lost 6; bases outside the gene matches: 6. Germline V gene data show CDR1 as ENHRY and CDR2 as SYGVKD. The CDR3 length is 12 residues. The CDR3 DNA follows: TGTGCCATCAAAACGACTAGCAGCGAGCAGTACTTC. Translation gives CAIKTTSSEQYF.

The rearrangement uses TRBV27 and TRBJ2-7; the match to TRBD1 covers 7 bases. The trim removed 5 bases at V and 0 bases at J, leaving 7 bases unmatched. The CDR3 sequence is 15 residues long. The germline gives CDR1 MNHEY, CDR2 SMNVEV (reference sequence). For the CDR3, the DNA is TGTGCCAGCAGTCGAGGACAGGCTGTCTCCTACGAGCAGTACTTC. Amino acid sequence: CASSRGQAVSYEQYF.

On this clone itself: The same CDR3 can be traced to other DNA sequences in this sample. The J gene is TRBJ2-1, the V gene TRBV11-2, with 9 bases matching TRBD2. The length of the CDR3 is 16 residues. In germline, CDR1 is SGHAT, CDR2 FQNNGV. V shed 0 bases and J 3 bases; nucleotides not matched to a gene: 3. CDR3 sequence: CASSLELAGNYNEQFF. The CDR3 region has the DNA TGTGCCAGCAGCTTAGAGCTAGCGGGAAACTACAATGAGCAGTTCTTC.

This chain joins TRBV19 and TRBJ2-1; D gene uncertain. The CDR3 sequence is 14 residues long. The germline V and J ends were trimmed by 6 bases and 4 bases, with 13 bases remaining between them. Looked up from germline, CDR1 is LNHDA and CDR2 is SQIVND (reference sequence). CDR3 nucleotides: TGTGCCAGTAGCCTTACCTCGGGTTACAATGAGCAGTTCTTC. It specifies CASSLTSGYNEQFF.

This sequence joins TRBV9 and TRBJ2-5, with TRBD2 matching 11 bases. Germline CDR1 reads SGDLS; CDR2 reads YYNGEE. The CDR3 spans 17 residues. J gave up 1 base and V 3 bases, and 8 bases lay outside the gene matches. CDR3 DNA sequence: TGTGCCAGCAGCGCTGGCTTGACTAGCGGGGTCCAAGAGACCCAGTACTTC. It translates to CASSAGLTSGVQETQYF. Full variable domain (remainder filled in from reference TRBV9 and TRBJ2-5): DSGVTQTPKHLITATGQRVTLRCSPRSGDLSVYWYQQSLDQGLQFLIQYYNGEERAKGNILERFSAQQFPDLHSELNLSSLELGDSALYFCASSAGLTSGVQETQYFGPGTRLLVL.

The chain's CDR3 is CASSLGGSNTQYF. The CDR3 DNA sequence: TGCGCCAGCAGCTTGGGAGGCTCAAATACGCAGTATTTT. This chain joins TRBV5-1 and TRBJ2-3, with unresolved D. The CDR3 covers 13 residues. The V end lost 0 bases, the J end lost 7 bases, and 9 bases lay between the germline ends. Germline values: CDR1 SGHRS, CDR2 YFSETQ.

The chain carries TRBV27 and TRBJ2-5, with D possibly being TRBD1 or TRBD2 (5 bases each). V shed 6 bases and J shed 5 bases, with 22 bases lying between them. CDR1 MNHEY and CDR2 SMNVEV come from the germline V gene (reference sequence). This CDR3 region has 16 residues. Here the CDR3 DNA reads TGTGCCAGCAGCCCAAGACTTACCAAAGGGGAGGAGACCCAGTACTTC. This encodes CASSPRLTKGEETQYF.